This TCR beta chain was captured by sequencing in a study of T-cell reconstitution after alpha-beta-depleted transplantation in children. Researchers prepared the TCRbeta library using unique molecular identifiers, the study reports. TCRdb re-derived calls from the PCR reads in MiXCR, one entry per CDR3 protein. The sample holds a few hundred thousand distinct CDR3 sequences, over 20% seen once. The CDR3 contains 13 residues. V lost 4 bases and J 4 bases, leaving 11 bases between the germline ends. The sequence was obtained from a boy under two years old with Wiskott-Aldrich syndrome, due to receive a stem cell transplant. This material consisted of PBMCs, taken before TCRalphabeta/CD19-depleted stem cell transplant. The chain employs TRBV12-3 or TRBV12-4 and TRBJ2-7; D is ambiguous. The CDR3: CASSYLTSYEQYF. DNA for the CDR3: TGTGCCAGCAGTTATCTGACTTCTTACGAGCAGTACTTC.